The 21 T cell receptor beta chains presented below share a single source sample, sequenced in a study of T cells in Graves' hyperthyroidism and ophthalmopathy. RNA transcripts were the template for amplifying TCR beta CDR3 regions. In the first-round RT-PCR of the TCR CDR3, the HTBI primer set was used. In TCRdb, the multiplex PCR reads were re-called with MiXCR into one record per CDR3 protein. The table includes 500,000 to 650,000 distinct CDR3 sequences, 40% to 50% detected once. Sequencing used peripheral blood or thyroid tissue (not recorded which). Every receptor here comes from an adult woman with Graves' disease, either hyperthyroidism or ophthalmopathy (not recorded which).

The J gene is TRBJ2-7, the V gene TRBV29-1; TRBD2 aligns across 7 bases. V lost 7 bases and J lost 8; bases outside the gene matches: 5. CDR3 length equals 10 residues. Germline lookup yields CDR1 SQVTM and CDR2 ANQGSEA. CDR3 loop: CSAGGNQQYF. Written as DNA, the CDR3 is TGCAGCGCGGGGGGAAACCAGCAGTACTTC.

V gene TRBV12-3 or TRBV12-4 combines with J gene TRBJ1-1; a weak D match, TRBD1 (5 bases). V lost 5 bases and J lost 3, with 16 bases in between. This CDR3 contains 15 residues. Here the CDR3 reads CASSPPGGADTEAFF. The CDR3 DNA is TGTGCCAGCAGTCCACCTGGAGGGGCAGACACTGAAGCTTTCTTT.

This chain connects TRBV25-1 to TRBJ1-4; TRBD1 matches 7 bases. Germline CDR1 is MGHDK and CDR2 is SYGVNS. This CDR3 is built from 16 residues. V was clipped by 3 bases and J by 5 bases; unmatched bases: 9. Here the CDR3 reads CASSDLQTGLNEKLFF. CDR3 DNA: TGTGCCAGCAGTGATCTCCAGACAGGGTTAAATGAAAAACTGTTTTTT.

In this sample, this clonotype turned up a few times. The chain recombines TRBV29-1 with TRBJ2-7; perhaps TRBD1 as D (5 bases). The CDR3 contains 11 residues. Trimming took 4 bases from V and 4 from J, leaving 8 bases between them. Per the germline V gene, CDR1 is SQVTM and CDR2 is ANQGSEA. As DNA, the CDR3 is TGCAGCGTTGGACAGCCTTACGAGCAGTACTTC. It yields the protein CSVGQPYEQYF.

This clonotype occurred many times. The CDR3 DNA reads TGTGCCAGCAGGACAAGTAGTTTTCAAGAGACCCAGTACTTC. Its translation: CASRTSSFQETQYF. The V and J genes are TRBV7-9 and TRBJ2-5, with no clear D. Germline-derived CDR1 and CDR2 are SEHNR and FQNEAQ (reference sequence). Trimming removed 6 bases at V and 2 bases at J, with 13 bases between. This CDR3 contains 14 residues.

This clonotype was counted ten times or more. The chain uses TRBV7-2 and TRBJ2-5, with D unresolved. V dropped 11 bases and J dropped 5 bases, with 15 bases sitting between them. Germline V gene lookup returns CDR1 SGHTA and CDR2 FQGNSA. The CDR3 length is 12 residues. The CDR3 DNA follows: TGTGCCTCCAGCTGGCTGGGCGAGACCCAGTACTTC. This gives the protein CASSWLGETQYF. The full variable domain, rest sourced from reference TRBV7-2 and TRBJ2-5, is GAGVSQSPSNKVTEKGKDVELRCDPISGHTALYWYRQSLGQGLEFLIYFQGNSAPDKSGLPSDRFSAERTGGSVSTLTIQRTQQEDSAVYLCASSWLGETQYFGPGTRLLVL.

V usage is TRBV20-1 and J usage is TRBJ1-5; the D gene is possibly TRBD1 (5 bases). V gave up 1 base and J gave up 6 bases, with 16 bases separating them. This CDR3 contains 15 residues. Germline CDR1 DFQATT, CDR2 SNEGSKA (reference sequence). The CDR3 DNA reads as TGCAGTGCTAGAGGCGGGCAGGGCTCGCGTCAGCCCCAGCATTTT. It translates to CSARGGQGSRQPQHF.

This clonotype was observed at least ten times. V is TRBV5-4 and J is TRBJ2-7; D remains unclear. Germline V gene lookup returns CDR1 SGHNT and CDR2 YYREEE (reference sequence). Between the trimmed V and J ends, which lost 5 bases and 6 bases, there was a span of 15 bases. This CDR3 is built from 13 residues. The CDR3 reads CASRDGLRREQYF. For the CDR3, the DNA is TGTGCCAGCAGGGACGGGTTGAGACGCGAGCAGTACTTC.

The CDR3 here is CSAQPGAGGNSPLHF. The CDR3 DNA is TGCAGTGCACAGCCCGGAGCGGGAGGGAATTCACCCCTCCACTTT. The chain is built from TRBV20-1 and TRBJ1-6; the D is unclear. Germline V CDR1 and CDR2: DFQATT, SNEGSKA (reference sequence). Trimming cost V 6 bases and J 7 bases, with 19 bases left between them. The CDR3 has 15 amino acids.

This clonotype was detected ten times or more. Written as DNA, the CDR3 is TGCGCCAGCAGCTGGGACCAATTGAACACTGAAGCTTTCTTT. Translating it yields CASSWDQLNTEAFF. The V gene is TRBV5-1, the J gene TRBJ1-1, with a weak D call TRBD1 (5 bases). In germline, CDR1 is SGHRS, CDR2 YFSETQ. This CDR3 is built from 14 residues. The ends were cut back, 3 bases at V and 0 bases at J, with 9 bases in the middle.

This clonotype was recorded at least ten times. V and J are TRBV5-8 and TRBJ1-5, with D perhaps TRBD1 (5 bases). Germline V gene lookup returns CDR1 SGHTS and CDR2 YDEGEE. The CDR3 has 13 amino acids. V dropped 4 bases and J dropped 7 bases, with 12 bases sitting between them. CDR3 loop: CASSPGRGQPQHF. CDR3 in DNA: TGTGCCAGCAGCCCGGGACGTGGGCAGCCCCAGCATTTT.

The chain employs TRBV6-1 and TRBJ1-5, with a weak D call TRBD1 (6 bases). This CDR3 is 15 amino acids long. V was clipped by 6 bases and J by 5 bases, with 17 bases between them. Germline assignment: CDR1 MNHNS and CDR2 SASEGT. Here the CDR3 DNA reads TGTGCCAGCAGCCTGGGCCAGGGGCGCTATCAGCCCCAGCATTTT. Its translation is CASSLGQGRYQPQHF.

The V call is TRBV20-1, the J call TRBJ2-5; D possibly matches TRBD1 or TRBD2 (5 bases each). Germline V gene data show CDR1 as DFQATT and CDR2 as SNEGSKA (reference sequence). The CDR3 consists of 14 residues. Between the trimmed V and J ends, which lost 6 bases and 6 bases, there was a span of 20 bases. The CDR3 region has the DNA TGCAGTGCCAGGCCCGTGGGGGAAATGCAGACCCAGTACTTC. Its translation: CSARPVGEMQTQYF.

This clonotype was detected ten times or more. The J gene is TRBJ2-5, the V gene TRBV6-2 or TRBV6-3; either TRBD1 or TRBD2 may supply D (5 bases each). The germline CDR1 and CDR2 sequences are MNHEY and SVGEGT. Trimming removed 6 bases at V and 1 base at J, with 9 bases between. The CDR3 has 13 residues. The CDR3 protein is CASRGTVQETQYF. DNA for the CDR3: TGTGCCAGCAGGGGGACGGTCCAAGAGACCCAGTACTTC.

In its sample, this clonotype was seen a few times. The gene calls are TRBV25-1 and TRBJ1-6; D perhaps matches TRBD1 (6 bases). The CDR3 consists of 15 residues. With 1 base removed from V and 7 bases from J, the gap between germline ends came to 11 bases. CDR1 and CDR2 from the germline V gene are MGHDK and SYGVNS. The chain's CDR3 is CASSESAGANSPLHF. CDR3 in DNA: TGTGCCAGCAGTGAATCGGCAGGGGCAAATTCACCCCTCCACTTT.

The chain is built from TRBV15 and TRBJ2-7; perhaps TRBD1 as D (5 bases). Per the germline V gene, CDR1 is LNHNV and CDR2 is YYDKDF (reference sequence). The length of the CDR3 is 15 residues. V gave up 1 base and J gave up 0 bases, with 10 bases separating them. CDR3 sequence reads: CATSRAQGSSYEQYF. CDR3 nucleotides: TGTGCCACCAGCAGAGCTCAGGGTAGCTCCTACGAGCAGTACTTC.

V gene TRBV2 combines with J gene TRBJ1-2; D is unclear. Trimming removed 4 bases at V and 8 bases at J, with 17 bases between. The CDR3 is made up of 14 amino acids. Germline V gene lookup returns CDR1 SNHLY and CDR2 FYNNEI. CDR3: CASSAWAVDGGYTF. CDR3 DNA sequence: TGTGCCAGCAGTGCCTGGGCAGTCGACGGAGGCTACACCTTC. Based on the CDR3 plus reference TRBV2 and TRBJ1-2, the full variable domain is EPEVTQTPSHQVTQMGQEVILRCVPISNHLYFYWYRQILGQKVEFLVSFYNNEISEKSEIFDDQFSVERPDGSNFTLKIRSTKLEDSAMYFCASSAWAVDGGYTFGSGTRLTVV.

The chain joins TRBV20-1 to TRBJ1-2, with 8 bases that match TRBD1. The trim removed 1 base at V and 4 bases at J, leaving 2 bases unmatched. The CDR3 has 13 residues. The germline gives CDR1 DFQATT, CDR2 SNEGSKA (reference sequence). The CDR3 is CSARGTGSYGYTF. In DNA form, the CDR3 reads TGCAGTGCTAGAGGGACAGGGAGCTATGGCTACACCTTC.

About this clonotype itself: A junction end diverges from the germline sequence, so it may reflect a read error. The chain recombines TRBV10-3 with TRBJ2-7; perhaps D is TRBD1 or TRBD2 (5 bases each). Germline CDR1 reads ENHRY; CDR2 reads SYGVKD. The CDR3 has 17 amino acids. The CDR3 nucleotides are TGTGCCAGCAGTGCTCCCGGGACCGACATAGACTCCTACGAGCAGTACTTC. It translates to CASSAPGTDIDSYEQYF.

The chain has TRBV2 and TRBJ2-5; tentatively, D is TRBD2 (7 bases). The germline V gene encodes CDR1 SNHLY and CDR2 FYNNEI. The CDR3 extends over 17 amino acids. Between the trimmed V and J ends, which lost 8 bases and 2 bases, there was a span of 24 bases. CDR3 nucleotide sequence: TGTGCCAGCCAAACTTGGGGCGGGGGCACTAGTCAAGAGACCCAGTACTTC. Protein sequence: CASQTWGGGTSQETQYF.

This clonotype was seen a few times. The V gene is TRBV15, the J gene TRBJ2-5, with 11 bases that match TRBD2. Trimming took 0 bases from V and 0 from J; bases not matched to a gene: 3. The CDR3 covers 17 residues. Germline V gene lookup returns CDR1 LNHNV and CDR2 YYDKDF (reference sequence). The CDR3 loop is CATSRDTSGGYQETQYF. CDR3 DNA sequence: TGTGCCACCAGCAGAGATACTAGCGGGGGATACCAAGAGACCCAGTACTTC. The full variable domain, its missing parts supplied by reference TRBV15 and TRBJ2-5, is DAMVIQNPRYQVTQFGKPVTLSCSQTLNHNVMYWYQQKSSQAPKLLFHYYDKDFNNEADTPDNFQSRRPNTSFCFLDIRSPGLGDTAMYLCATSRDTSGGYQETQYFGPGTRLLVL.